This is a list of T cell receptor beta chains from one sample in a study of T cell responses to AZD1222 COVID-19 vaccine. The method was immunoSEQ multiplex PCR; TCRdb's version includes in-frame clones alone and lacks a portion of them. The table lists 120,000 to 150,000 clones, approximately 90% of them singletons. Material: peripheral blood, obtained on day 0 of AZD1222 vaccination. These receptors were collected from an adult in good health. The conserved cysteine and the conserved F or W are not part of the CDR3 here.

>TRBV28|10|TRBJ1-2
ASSLGSYGYT
>TRBV29-1|15|TRBJ2-1
SVLPTERGVSYNEQF
>TRBV6-2/TRBV6-3|12|TRBJ2-7
ASSRLAVSYEQY
>TRBV5-4|13|TRBJ2-2
ASSLGDRASGELF
>TRBV5-1|13|TRBJ1-4
ASSPVGGTNEKLF
>TRBV14|11|TRBJ1-2
ASSQGRAAGYT
>TRBV27|13|TRBJ2-3
ASSFFGPSTDTQY
>TRBV18|11|TRBJ2-1
ASSPSTEGGQF
>TRBV18|14|TRBJ1-3
ASSPPEAHSGNTIY
>TRBV7-6|11|TRBJ2-2
ASSLWGAGELF
>TRBV10-1|10|TRBJ1-2
ASSESSGGYT
>TRBV4-3|11|TRBJ2-7
ASSRGTGVEQY
>TRBV28|12|TRBJ1-1
ASSLRRDLSEAF
>TRBV7-2|13|TRBJ1-4
ASSLSGRADEKLF
>TRBV5-4|15|TRBJ2-1
ASRSSGGPSSYNEQF
>TRBV28|12|TRBJ2-6
ASSLPTGANVLT
>TRBV9|13|TRBJ2-7
ASSVAAGESYEQY
>TRBV5-1|14|TRBJ2-3
ASSSDGQSSTDTQY
>TRBV6-4|15|TRBJ1-5
ASSEPLWRDSNQPQH
>TRBV6-1|16|TRBJ1-5
ASSEWGIGSQGNQPQH
>TRBV11-2|12|TRBJ2-5
ASSPRYRSETQY
>TRBV4-3|14|TRBJ2-2
ASSQRGGFDTGELF
>TRBV28|11|TRBJ1-4
ASTVATNEKLF
>TRBV27|14|TRBJ2-3
ASSSGLAGPTDTQY
>TRBV15|12|TRBJ2-1
ATSTSGEYNEQF
>TRBV6-6|11|TRBJ1-1
ASSQQMNTEAF
>TRBV11-2|12|TRBJ1-3
ASSLKSSGNTIY
>TRBV23-1|14|TRBJ1-3
ASSQSDRGGGNTIY
>TRBV5-6|15|TRBJ1-5
ASSLPGTDYSNQPQH
>TRBV28|16|TRBJ2-1
ASSLDPLAAATSNEQF
>TRBV2|14|TRBJ2-3
ASSPRLVSEGYTQY
>TRBV28|13|TRBJ2-7
ASRPHRGFKDEQY
>TRBV6-5|13|TRBJ2-4
ASSDLAGGSNIQY
>TRBV5-6|13|TRBJ2-1
ASRSGTSAYNEQF
>TRBV18|12|TRBJ2-3
ASSPPGTTDTQY
>TRBV6-2/TRBV6-3|12|TRBJ1-5
ASSLTGGDQPQH
>TRBV29-1|14|TRBJ2-3
SVDEAPGATTDTQY
>TRBV7-2|12|TRBJ2-5
ASSLIAGQETQY
>TRBV14|14|TRBJ1-6
ASSQDTGFSNSPLH
>TRBV4-1|13|TRBJ2-5
ASSRLWTSGETQY
>TRBV2|13|TRBJ2-2
ASKRQGANTGELF
>TRBV7-2|13|TRBJ1-3
ASSARQGSGNTIY
>TRBV28|17|TRBJ1-6
ASSLVPARTGEYNSPLH
>TRBV10-2|10|TRBJ2-5
ASSEPRGTQY
>TRBV7-9|12|TRBJ2-7
ASSLGVVGDEQY
>TRBV12-5|14|TRBJ2-1
ASGSIRDSSYNEQF
>TRBV3-1/TRBV3-2|12|TRBJ1-5
ASSQGRRDQPQH
>TRBV21-1|20|TRBJ1-1
ASSKAHPGAHQELLVNTEAF
>TRBV6-1|14|TRBJ1-5
ASSGLVRVGDQPQH
>TRBV5-1|12|TRBJ1-2
ASSIGTATYGYT